A selection of T cell receptor beta chains follows, all from one sample in a study of blood T cell repertoires in COVID-19. Generated by immunoSEQ multiplex PCR, the TCRdb table keeps only in-frame clones and is missing some. The data contain 55,000 to 75,000 clones, around 83% of them singletons. The sample consisted of peripheral blood. These receptors all stem from a human donor in a cohort sampled during active COVID-19. The CDR3 runs from the conserved cysteine through the conserved F or W. Each record gives: clone size, V gene, J gene, D gene, CDR3 protein, CDR3 DNA. The D gene is left open where the match is weak. Clone size, where shown, is once, few, many, or a class for clones that have expanded.

>NA|TRBV7-9|TRBJ1-2|NA
CASSFWPYGYTF
TGTGCCAGCAGCTTCTGGCCCTATGGCTACACCTTC
>NA|TRBV5-6|TRBJ2-3|TRBD2
CASSLYSGMNTDTQYF
TGTGCCAGCAGCTTGTATAGCGGGATGAACACAGATACGCAGTATTTT
>NA|TRBV24-1|TRBJ2-7|TRBD1
CATATYPDRGNYEQYF
TGTGCCACCGCCACCTACCCTGACAGGGGTAACTACGAGCAGTACTTC
>NA|TRBV18|TRBJ1-2|NA
CASSKLQGDYGYTF
TGTGCCAGCTCTAAATTGCAGGGTGACTATGGCTACACCTTC
>NA|TRBV6-2/TRBV6-3|TRBJ1-3|TRBD1
CASSYLPGTGDGTIYF
TGTGCCAGCAGTTACCTTCCCGGGACAGGGGACGGGACCATATATTTT
>NA|TRBV12-5|TRBJ2-1|NA
CASGLDLGGQFF
TGTGCTAGTGGTTTGGACCTAGGAGGGCAGTTCTTC
>NA|TRBV19|TRBJ2-3|TRBD2
CASKPGLAGSDTQYF
TGTGCCAGTAAGCCGGGACTAGCGGGCTCGGATACGCAGTATTTT
>NA|TRBV18|TRBJ2-3|TRBD2
CASSPGGFTDTQYF
TGTGCCAGCTCGCCGGGGGGGTTCACAGATACGCAGTATTTT
>NA|TRBV5-8|TRBJ2-2|TRBD1
CASSLSRTGSTGELFF
TGTGCCAGCAGCTTGTCCAGGACAGGGAGTACCGGGGAGCTGTTTTTT
>once|TRBV18|TRBJ1-2|NA
CASSLDSRYGYTF
TGTGCCAGCTCACTCGACAGCCGCTATGGCTACACCTTC
>NA|TRBV25-1|TRBJ1-2|NA
CASSITAGVGGYTF
TGTGCCAGCAGTATCACGGCCGGGGTCGGTGGCTACACCTTC
>NA|TRBV25-1|TRBJ2-6|NA
CASTGANVLTF
TGTGCAAGCACGGGGGCCAACGTCCTGACTTTC
>NA|TRBV6-6|TRBJ1-1|NA
CASSYPKGVNTEAFF
TGTGCCAGCAGTTACCCAAAGGGGGTGAACACTGAAGCTTTCTTT
>NA|TRBV7-2|TRBJ1-5|NA
CASSLQGNSNQPQHF
TGTGCCAGCAGCTTACAGGGAAATAGCAATCAGCCCCAGCATTTT
>NA|TRBV10-2|TRBJ1-1|NA
CATLPTGLNTEAFF
TGCGCCACTTTACCGACAGGATTGAACACTGAAGCTTTCTTT
>NA|TRBV19|TRBJ1-2|NA
CASSASVNYGYTF
TGTGCCAGTAGTGCGAGTGTTAACTATGGCTACACCTTC
>NA|TRBV3-1/TRBV3-2|TRBJ1-1|NA
CASSQATGSLFAFF
TGTGCCAGCAGCCAGGCTACCGGGTCCCTGTTTGCTTTCTTT
>NA|TRBV20-1|TRBJ2-7|TRBD2
CSASGGGGRALEQYF
TGCAGTGCTAGTGGGGGCGGCGGGAGGGCCCTCGAGCAGTACTTC
>NA|TRBV2|TRBJ1-4|TRBD1
CASSGTPGQRNEKLFF
TGTGCCAGCAGTGGTACACCGGGACAGAGGAATGAAAAACTGTTTTTT
>NA|TRBV2|TRBJ1-2|NA
CASSITGLKNYGYTF
TGTGCCAGCAGCATTACAGGGTTGAAGAACTATGGCTACACCTTC
>NA|TRBV9|TRBJ2-1|TRBD2
CASSVVAGGPSNEQFF
TGTGCCAGCAGCGTAGTTGCGGGAGGGCCGTCGAATGAGCAGTTCTTC
>NA|TRBV5-1|TRBJ2-6|NA
CASSLGAGLISGANVLTF
TGCGCCAGCAGCTTGGGGGCAGGCCTTATCTCTGGGGCCAACGTCCTGACTTTC
>NA|TRBV4-1|TRBJ2-3|TRBD1
CASSHPEGGGSSTDTQYF
TGCGCCAGCAGCCACCCCGAAGGGGGCGGTTCTAGCACAGATACGCAGTATTTT
>NA|TRBV15|TRBJ1-2|NA
CATSRDQRSPGGYTF
TGTGCCACCAGCAGAGATCAGCGCAGCCCGGGGGGCTACACCTTC
>NA|TRBV18|TRBJ1-1|NA
CASSPPYTVGGNKAFF
TGTGCCAGCTCACCACCCTATACAGTGGGGGGAAATAAAGCTTTCTTT
>NA|TRBV5-6|TRBJ1-1|NA
CASSLDRDTEAFF
TGTGCCAGCAGCTTGGACAGGGACACTGAAGCTTTCTTT
>NA|TRBV6-5|TRBJ1-2|NA
CASSFSSRGGYTF
TGTGCCAGCAGTTTTTCTAGTAGGGGTGGCTACACCTTC